One and the same sample provided the 16 T cell receptor beta chains below, sequenced in a study of shared clonotypes between healthy human individuals. Produced via immunoSEQ multiplex PCR; TCRdb's table is partial and in-frame only. The sample yields hundreds of thousands of clones, just under 97% seen once. CD45RO-negative, CCR7-positively selected cells formed the naive CD8 fraction, excluding terminally differentiated effector memory CD45RA+ cells. Material for sequencing was naive CD8+ T cells sorted from blood. These receptors were collected from a woman aged 25 to 45 in good health.

The chain is built from TRBV28 and TRBJ2-1; 7 bases are a match to TRBD2. Looked up from germline, CDR1 is MDHEN and CDR2 is SYDVKM. This CDR3 has 15 residues. V lost 4 bases to trimming and J lost 2 bases; unmatched junction nucleotides: 5. The DNA of the CDR3 is TGTGCCAGCAGTTGGGGGAGGGCCACCTACAATGAGCAGTTCTTC. Protein: CASSWGRATYNEQFF.

This chain uses TRBV28 with TRBJ2-5; tentative D call: TRBD1 (5 bases). V was clipped by 4 bases and J by 0 bases, with 12 bases between them. This CDR3 comprises 15 residues. The germline CDR1 and CDR2 sequences are MDHEN and SYDVKM. The DNA of the CDR3 is TGTGCCAGCAGTTGGACATTCAGCCACCAAGAGACCCAGTACTTC. Amino acids: CASSWTFSHQETQYF.

The gene calls are TRBV7-9 and TRBJ2-5; D is ambiguous. Germline V lookup: CDR1 SEHNR, CDR2 FQNEAQ (reference sequence). Trimming cost V 3 bases and J 5 bases, with 16 bases left between them. The CDR3 totals 15 residues. The CDR3 coding sequence is TGTGCCAGCAGCTTTTCCTTTGTTGAGGCGGAGACCCAGTACTTC. Translation: CASSFSFVEAETQYF.

The gene calls are TRBV29-1 and TRBJ2-1, with TRBD2 matching 11 bases. The ends lost 2 bases at V and 5 bases at J; junction bases unmatched: 8. The CDR3 sequence is 16 residues long. Germline loops: CDR1 SQVTM, CDR2 ANQGSEA. The CDR3 loop is CSVEFGLAGLDNEQFF. Written as DNA, the CDR3 is TGCAGCGTTGAATTCGGACTAGCGGGCCTTGACAATGAGCAGTTCTTC.

The genes are TRBV27 and TRBJ2-3; D is unclear. Germline V gives CDR1 MNHEY, CDR2 SMNVEV (reference sequence). This CDR3 is 13 amino acids long. V dropped 3 bases and J dropped 6 bases, with 10 bases sitting between them. This chain's CDR3 is CASSFWTGDTQYF. CDR3 DNA: TGTGCCAGCAGTTTTTGGACGGGTGATACGCAGTATTTT.

This chain joins TRBV14 and TRBJ1-1; the D is unclear. V lost 0 bases and J lost 3, with 8 bases in between. Germline assignment: CDR1 SGHDN and CDR2 FVKESK. The CDR3 runs to 14 residues. CDR3 sequence reads: CASSQEASYTEAFF. The CDR3 nucleotides read TGTGCCAGCAGCCAAGAAGCTAGTTACACTGAAGCTTTCTTT.

The rearrangement joins TRBV19 to TRBJ1-5; no clear D gene. V dropped 5 bases and J dropped 7 bases, with 15 bases sitting between them. This CDR3 is 14 amino acids long. Germline lookup yields CDR1 LNHDA and CDR2 SQIVND (reference sequence). CDR3 bases: TGTGCCAGTAGTCCGAGACATTTAGAACAGCCCCAGCATTTT. It codes for CASSPRHLEQPQHF. Drawing the rest from reference TRBV19 and TRBJ1-5, the complete variable domain is DGGITQSPKYLFRKEGQNVTLSCEQNLNHDAMYWYRQDPGQGLRLIYYSQIVNDFQKGDIAEGYSVSREKKESFPLTVTSAQKNPTAFYLCASSPRHLEQPQHFGDGTRLSIL.

The rearrangement joins TRBV28 to TRBJ1-2; 8 bases are a match to TRBD1. CDR3 length: 15 amino acids. V lost 4 bases, J lost 1 base, and 5 bases stayed unmatched. CDR1 MDHEN and CDR2 SYDVKM come from the germline V gene. CDR3 bases: TGTGCCAGCAGTTCGACAGGGGACTATAACTATGGCTACACCTTC. It encodes CASSSTGDYNYGYTF.

The V gene is TRBV29-1, the J gene TRBJ2-1; TRBD2 is a possible D gene (5 bases). The germline V and J ends were trimmed by 2 bases and 1 base, with 9 bases remaining between them. There are 14 residues in the CDR3. From germline, CDR1 is SQVTM and CDR2 ANQGSEA. The CDR3 region has the DNA TGCAGCGTTGAACTCACTAGTTCCTACAATGAGCAGTTCTTC. Translation: CSVELTSSYNEQFF.

The chain employs TRBV6-5 and TRBJ1-1; D gene unclear. Germline CDR1 MNHEY, CDR2 SVGAGI. Trimming cost V 2 bases and J 1 base, with 8 bases left between them. This CDR3 has 14 amino acids. The CDR3 nucleotides read TGTGCCAGCAGTTACCAGGAAGGGAACACTGAAGCTTTCTTT. It specifies CASSYQEGNTEAFF.

V gene TRBV27 combines with J gene TRBJ2-7, with TRBD2 matching over 7 bases. Looked up from germline, CDR1 is MNHEY and CDR2 is SMNVEV (reference sequence). Unmatched junction bases numbered 4, after V lost 2 bases and J lost 3 bases. The CDR3 has 14 amino acids. This CDR3 reads CASSLVGGGYEQYF. The CDR3, as DNA: TGTGCCAGCAGTTTAGTGGGGGGGGGCTACGAGCAGTACTTC.

J is TRBJ1-2 and V is TRBV2; D gene uncertain. The CDR3 runs 14 residues. From germline, CDR1 is SNHLY and CDR2 FYNNEI. Trimming took off 0 bases at V and 8 bases at J, with 13 bases between the two ends. CDR3 bases: TGTGCCAGCAGTGAAGCTGACCTCGGGCTGGGCTACACCTTC. Protein product: CASSEADLGLGYTF.

The gene calls are TRBV28 and TRBJ1-1; the match to TRBD1 covers 7 bases. The length of the CDR3 is 12 residues. The germline V gene has CDR1 MDHEN and CDR2 SYDVKM. The V gene end was trimmed by 6 bases and the J gene end by 7 bases; junction bases not matched to a gene: 5. The CDR3 loop reads CASRGTAGEAFF. In DNA, the CDR3 is TGTGCCAGCAGAGGGACAGCCGGTGAAGCTTTCTTT.

V gene TRBV19 combines with J gene TRBJ1-2; a weak D match, TRBD1 (6 bases). The CDR3 consists of 15 residues. V gave up 3 bases and J gave up 3 bases, with 14 bases separating them. Germline lookup yields CDR1 LNHDA and CDR2 SQIVND (reference sequence). CDR3 sequence: CASSMVIRTDYGYTF. CDR3 in DNA: TGTGCCAGTAGTATGGTGATTCGGACAGACTATGGCTACACCTTC. The whole variable domain, filled in from reference TRBV19 and TRBJ1-2, reads DGGITQSPKYLFRKEGQNVTLSCEQNLNHDAMYWYRQDPGQGLRLIYYSQIVNDFQKGDIAEGYSVSREKKESFPLTVTSAQKNPTAFYLCASSMVIRTDYGYTFGSGTRLTVV.

V usage is TRBV28 and J usage is TRBJ2-2; D is perhaps TRBD2 (6 bases). The CDR3 extends over 16 amino acids. Germline CDR1 is MDHEN and CDR2 is SYDVKM. V lost 3 bases and J 3 bases, leaving 14 bases between the germline ends. In DNA, the CDR3 is TGTGCCAGCAGTTTGGGACTCCTAGGACACACCGGGGAGCTGTTTTTT. Amino acid sequence: CASSLGLLGHTGELFF.

The V call is TRBV7-2, the J call TRBJ2-7; D perhaps matches TRBD1 (5 bases). Trimming removed 1 base at V and 5 bases at J, with 9 bases between. From germline, CDR1 is SGHTA and CDR2 FQGNSA. The CDR3 has 13 amino acids. Here the CDR3 DNA reads TGTGCCAGCAGCTTAGGGGGCGGCCACGAGCAGTACTTC. This sequence encodes CASSLGGGHEQYF.